This TCR beta chain was documented in a study of shared clonotypes between healthy human individuals. This table comes from immunoSEQ multiplex PCR, and its TCRdb copy is limited to in-frame clones, with some not included. The sample lists 1.5 million to 2.5 million clones, roughly 94% occurring once. CDR1 is KGHSY and CDR2 is FQNENV in the germline V gene. The CDR3 length is 15 residues. The germline V and J ends were trimmed by 0 bases and 3 bases, with 11 bases remaining between them. Naive CD8 cells lacked CD45RO, underwent positive selection for CCR7 and left out terminally differentiated effector memory CD45RA+ cells.

The receptor comes from a man aged 18 to 29 in good health. What was sequenced was naive CD8+ T cells sorted from blood. The chain has TRBV16 and TRBJ1-1, with D uncertain. The CDR3 sequence is CASSQSVPRDTEAFF. DNA of the CDR3: TGTGCCAGCAGCCAATCCGTACCAAGGGACACTGAAGCTTTCTTT.